The subject of this entry is one T cell receptor (beta chain). The gene names given are mouse names. The observed sequence ends 4 residues before the CDR3 terminus, with the missing tail filled in from the germline J gene. The data belong to a study of CD8+ T cells in alopecia areata. Germline loops: CDR1 NSHNY, CDR2 SYGAGN. CDR3 length: 14 residues. It was cDNA, reverse transcribed from extracted RNA, that served as the sequencing template. This table comes from immunoSEQ multiplex PCR, and its TCRdb copy is limited to in-frame clones, with some not included. The sample is made up of some 110,000 clones, none counted only once.

The clonotype comes from a C3H/HeJ mouse with alopecia areata. For this strain, the MHC haplotype corresponds to H2-k. The sequenced sample consisted of lesional skin. V usage is TRBV13-1 and J usage is TRBJ2-1; TRBD2 agrees at 8 bases. Here the CDR3 reads CASSERGGEAEQFF. CDR3 DNA, as far as it was read: TGTGCCAGCAGTGAGAGGGGGGGCGAGGCT.